These 21 T cell receptor beta chains originate from one sample sequenced in a study of blood T cell repertoires in COVID-19. Some clones are missing from TCRdb's copy, which holds only in-frame ones; the method was immunoSEQ multiplex PCR. The repertoire holds some 160,000 clones, with roughly 84% as singletons. The specimen was peripheral blood. These receptors were collected from a human donor in a cohort sampled during active COVID-19.

The gene calls are TRBV6-4 and TRBJ2-3, with 12 bases identical to TRBD1. The CDR3 is made up of 16 amino acids. CDR1 is MRHNA and CDR2 is SNTAGT in the germline V gene. The V gene end was trimmed by 0 bases and the J gene end by 5 bases; junction bases not matched to a gene: 3. The CDR3, as DNA: TGTGCCAGCAGTGACTCCGGGACAGGGGGCCTAGATACGCAGTATTTT. This translates into CASSDSGTGGLDTQYF.

The chain uses TRBV6-5 and TRBJ1-1; D ambiguous. The CDR3 has 14 residues. The germline gives CDR1 MNHEY, CDR2 SVGAGI. V shed 3 bases and J shed 0 bases, with 8 bases lying between them. The CDR3 sequence: CASSYGGMNTEAFF. The CDR3 nucleotides read TGTGCCAGCAGTTATGGCGGGATGAACACTGAAGCTTTCTTT.

The table lists this clone with a few counts. The V gene is TRBV7-2, the J gene TRBJ1-5, with D tentatively TRBD1 (6 bases). Germline V CDR1 and CDR2: SGHTA, FQGNSA. This CDR3 has 15 residues. V lost 4 bases and J lost 6, with 16 bases in between. CDR3 region: CASSSSPQGTQPQHF. CDR3 bases: TGTGCCAGCAGCTCGTCACCTCAGGGGACTCAGCCCCAGCATTTT.

This clone was recorded once. The CDR3 DNA follows: TGTGCCAGCAGCTTGGAAGTGGGCCCCGCGGGCTCCTATAATTCACCCCTCCACTTT. Its protein product is CASSLEVGPAGSYNSPLHF. The chain links TRBV5-8 to TRBJ1-6; D is unclear. Germline V CDR1 and CDR2: SGHTS, YDEGEE. The CDR3 covers 19 residues. V gave up 0 bases and J gave up 0 bases, with 16 bases separating them.

This rearrangement joins TRBV2 to TRBJ1-5; TRBD1 is a possible D gene (6 bases). CDR1 is SNHLY and CDR2 is FYNNEI in the germline V gene. V was pared by 6 bases and J by 6 bases, with 9 bases between. The CDR3 length is 12 residues. The CDR3 DNA reads as TGTGCCAGCAGCGCAGGGGCTCAGCCCCAGCATTTT. Protein sequence: CASSAGAQPQHF.

This sequence joins TRBV10-3 and TRBJ2-1, with D possibly matching TRBD2 (7 bases). The CDR3 extends over 16 amino acids. The V gene lost 6 bases and the J gene lost 0 bases, with 15 bases spanning the gap. Per the germline V gene, CDR1 is ENHRY and CDR2 is SYGVKD. DNA of the CDR3: TGTGCCATCAGGGGGGCTAGCGGTTTCTCCTACAATGAGCAGTTCTTC. Translating it yields CAIRGASGFSYNEQFF.

V usage is TRBV7-8 and J usage is TRBJ2-1; 12 nucleotides align to TRBD2. Germline V CDR1 and CDR2: SGHVS, FQNEAQ. The CDR3 consists of 18 residues. With 1 base clipped from V and 7 bases from J, the junction kept 11 bases outside the gene matches. The CDR3 bases are TGTGCCAGCAGCTTAGATCGCCCGACTAGCGGGGGTAGTAATGAGCAGTTCTTC. It translates to CASSLDRPTSGGSNEQFF.

The V and J genes are TRBV7-3 and TRBJ2-6; TRBD1 matches 8 bases. The CDR3 covers 16 residues. With 4 bases clipped from V and 2 bases from J, the junction kept 4 bases outside the gene matches. Germline values: CDR1 SGHTA, CDR2 FQGTGA. The CDR3 coding sequence is TGTGCCAGCAGCTCCCGGACAGGGCCTGGGGCCAACGTCCTGACTTTC. This sequence encodes CASSSRTGPGANVLTF.

The chain joins TRBV3-1 (or the pseudogene TRBV3-2) to TRBJ1-6; D possibly corresponds to TRBD1 (5 bases). Germline lookup yields CDR1 LGHDT and CDR2 YNNKEL (reference sequence). V dropped 0 bases and J dropped 3 bases, with 6 bases sitting between them. The CDR3 contains 15 residues. CDR3 in amino acids: CASSQDGGYNSPLHF. The CDR3 DNA follows: TGTGCCAGCAGCCAAGACGGGGGCTATAATTCACCCCTCCACTTT.

This chain links TRBV19 with TRBJ2-5; 7 nucleotides align to TRBD2. This CDR3 has 14 residues. CDR1 is LNHDA and CDR2 is SQIVND in the germline V gene (reference sequence). After removal of 1 base from V and 4 bases from J, the junction contained 3 bases not matched to a gene. CDR3 in DNA: TGTGCCAGTAGTATAGGGGCGGGGGTAGAGACCCAGTACTTC. Protein product: CASSIGAGVETQYF. Using reference TRBV19 and TRBJ2-5 for the parts outside the CDR3, the full variable domain is DGGITQSPKYLFRKEGQNVTLSCEQNLNHDAMYWYRQDPGQGLRLIYYSQIVNDFQKGDIAEGYSVSREKKESFPLTVTSAQKNPTAFYLCASSIGAGVETQYFGPGTRLLVL.

The chain employs TRBV7-2 and TRBJ2-5; D may be TRBD1 (6 bases). Germline-derived CDR1 and CDR2 are SGHTA and FQGNSA. Trimming shortened V by 1 base and J by 11 bases, and 14 bases separated the two germline ends. The CDR3 is made up of 13 amino acids. CDR3 coding DNA: TGTGCCAGCAGCTTAGGGAAGGGGGAGCGGCAGTACTTC. Its translation is CASSLGKGERQYF.

The chain carries TRBV6-5 and TRBJ2-3; D is unclear. CDR3 length: 16 amino acids. Per the germline V gene, CDR1 is MNHEY and CDR2 is SVGAGI. V dropped 0 bases and J dropped 4 bases, with 14 bases sitting between them. CDR3 sequence (DNA): TGTGCCAGCAGTTACTCCGAGGCTAGTCTAGCAGATACGCAGTATTTT. Amino acid sequence: CASSYSEASLADTQYF.

V usage is TRBV12-3 or TRBV12-4 and J usage is TRBJ2-5; weak D call: TRBD1 (5 bases). V lost 1 base to trimming and J lost 5 bases, with 8 bases between them. CDR3 length: 13 amino acids. CDR3 bases: TGTGCCAGCAGTTTAGGGGGCTGGGAGACCCAGTACTTC. Protein product: CASSLGGWETQYF.

The chain links TRBV4-3 to TRBJ2-5; TRBD2 agrees at 10 bases. V was clipped by 5 bases and J by 2 bases; unmatched bases: 11. Germline CDR1 LGHNA, CDR2 YSLEER. The CDR3 extends over 17 amino acids. The CDR3 loop is CASSSGTSARYQETQYF. The CDR3 DNA reads as TGCGCCAGCAGCTCCGGGACTAGCGCACGATATCAAGAGACCCAGTACTTC.

The chain joins TRBV5-3 to TRBJ2-6; 12 positions agree with TRBD1. TRBV5-3 is an open reading frame, and its role is uncertain. J lost 2 bases, V lost 4 bases, and 1 base had no gene match. The CDR3 contains 16 residues. CDR3 DNA sequence: TGTGCCAGAAGCCGGGACAGGGGGCCTGGGGCCAACGTCCTGACTTTC. It specifies CARSRDRGPGANVLTF.

The V call is TRBV5-4, the J call TRBJ2-5; possibly TRBD2 for D (5 bases). Trimming removed 3 bases from V and 4 bases from J, with 19 bases in between. The CDR3 extends over 16 amino acids. Per the germline V gene, CDR1 is SGHNT and CDR2 is YYREEE (reference sequence). CDR3 sequence: CASSSPPRGEGETQYF. The DNA of the CDR3 is TGTGCCAGCAGCTCTCCTCCCCGGGGAGAGGGAGAGACCCAGTACTTC.

The J gene is TRBJ2-6, the V gene TRBV3-1 (or the pseudogene TRBV3-2), with TRBD2 matching over 9 bases. The V gene end was trimmed by 4 bases and the J gene end by 0 bases; junction bases not matched to a gene: 4. From germline, CDR1 is LGHDT and CDR2 YNNKEL (reference sequence). This CDR3 comprises 17 residues. The CDR3 spells CASSPLAGYSGANVLTF. The DNA for the CDR3 is TGTGCCAGCAGCCCACTAGCGGGTTACTCTGGGGCCAACGTCCTGACTTTC.

CDR3 nucleotides: TGTGCCAGCAGTCAGGGGGGCAGGGGGAACAATCAGCCCCAGCATTTT. Residues: CASSQGGRGNNQPQHF. This chain links TRBV28 with TRBJ1-5, with 7 bases that match TRBD1. In germline, CDR1 is MDHEN, CDR2 SYDVKM. With 5 bases clipped from V and 3 bases from J, the junction kept 10 bases outside the gene matches. The CDR3 consists of 16 residues. The full variable domain, completed using reference TRBV28 and TRBJ1-5, is DVKVTQSSRYLVKRTGEKVFLECVQDMDHENMFWYRQDPGLGLRLIYFSYDVKMKEKGDIPEGYSVSREKKERFSLILESASTNQTSMYLCASSQGGRGNNQPQHFGDGTRLSIL.

This chain links TRBV29-1 with TRBJ1-2, with 12 bases that match TRBD1. The V segment lost 7 bases and the J segment 4 bases; nucleotides outside the gene matches: 19. The CDR3 is 18 amino acids. Germline-derived CDR1 and CDR2 are SQVTM and ANQGSEA. The CDR3 sequence: CSAAGTGGRFTPGYGYTF. The CDR3 nucleotides are TGCAGCGCCGCCGGGACAGGGGGCCGGTTTACTCCGGGCTATGGCTACACCTTC.

This sequence joins TRBV7-2 and TRBJ1-2; 10 nucleotides align to TRBD1. In germline, CDR1 is SGHTA, CDR2 FQGNSA. V lost 1 base, J lost 4 bases, and 0 bases stayed unmatched. This CDR3 comprises 14 residues. This CDR3 is CASSLGQGAYGYTF. In nucleotides, the CDR3 is TGTGCCAGCAGCTTAGGACAGGGGGCCTATGGCTACACCTTC.

The V gene is TRBV25-1, the J gene TRBJ1-3; the D gene is possibly TRBD1 (5 bases). The CDR3 extends over 18 amino acids. Germline V lookup: CDR1 MGHDK, CDR2 SYGVNS. V lost 1 base and J lost 2, with 18 bases in between. The CDR3, as DNA: TGTGCCAGCAGTGAATCTTATCTCTTGGGGGGGGCTGGAAACACCATATATTTT. It yields the protein CASSESYLLGGAGNTIYF.